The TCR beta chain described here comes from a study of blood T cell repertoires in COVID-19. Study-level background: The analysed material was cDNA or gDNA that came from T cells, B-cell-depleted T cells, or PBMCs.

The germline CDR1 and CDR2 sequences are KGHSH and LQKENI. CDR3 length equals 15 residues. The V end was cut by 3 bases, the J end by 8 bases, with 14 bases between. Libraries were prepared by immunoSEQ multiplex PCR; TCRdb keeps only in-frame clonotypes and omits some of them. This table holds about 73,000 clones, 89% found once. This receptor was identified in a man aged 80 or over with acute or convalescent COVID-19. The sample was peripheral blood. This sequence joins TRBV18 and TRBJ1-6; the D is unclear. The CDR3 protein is CASSPLSGFDSPLHF. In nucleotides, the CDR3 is TGTGCCAGCTCACCTTTGTCCGGGTTTGATTCACCCCTCCACTTT.